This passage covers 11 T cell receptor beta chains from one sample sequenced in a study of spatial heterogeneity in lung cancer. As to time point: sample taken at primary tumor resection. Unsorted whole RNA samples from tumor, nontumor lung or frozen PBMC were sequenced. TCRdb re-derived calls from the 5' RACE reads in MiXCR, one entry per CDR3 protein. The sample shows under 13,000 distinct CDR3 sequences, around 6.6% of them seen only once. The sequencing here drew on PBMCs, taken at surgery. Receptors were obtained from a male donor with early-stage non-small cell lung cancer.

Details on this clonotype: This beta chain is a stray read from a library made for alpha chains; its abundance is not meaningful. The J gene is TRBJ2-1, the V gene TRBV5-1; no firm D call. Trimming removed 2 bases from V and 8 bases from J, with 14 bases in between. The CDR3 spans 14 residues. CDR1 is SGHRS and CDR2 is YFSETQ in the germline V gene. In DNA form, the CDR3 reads TGCGCCAGCAGCTTAAACCCTGTGACGCATGAGCAGTTCTTC. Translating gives CASSLNPVTHEQFF.

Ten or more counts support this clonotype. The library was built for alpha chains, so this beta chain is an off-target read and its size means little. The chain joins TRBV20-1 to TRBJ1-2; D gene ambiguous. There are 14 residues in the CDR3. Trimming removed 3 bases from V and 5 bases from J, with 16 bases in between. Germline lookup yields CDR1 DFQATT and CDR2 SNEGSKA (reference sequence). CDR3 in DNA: TGCAGTGCTAGTTTATGGGCGGACTATTATGGCTACACCTTC. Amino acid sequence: CSASLWADYYGYTF.

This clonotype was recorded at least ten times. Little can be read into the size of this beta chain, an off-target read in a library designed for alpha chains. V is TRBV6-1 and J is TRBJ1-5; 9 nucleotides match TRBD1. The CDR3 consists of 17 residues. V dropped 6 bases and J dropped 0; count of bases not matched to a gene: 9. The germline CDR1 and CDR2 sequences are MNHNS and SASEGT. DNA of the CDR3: TGTGCCAGCAGGAAATCCCGGACAGGGGTTAGCAATCAGCCCCAGCATTTT. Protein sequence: CASRKSRTGVSNQPQHF.

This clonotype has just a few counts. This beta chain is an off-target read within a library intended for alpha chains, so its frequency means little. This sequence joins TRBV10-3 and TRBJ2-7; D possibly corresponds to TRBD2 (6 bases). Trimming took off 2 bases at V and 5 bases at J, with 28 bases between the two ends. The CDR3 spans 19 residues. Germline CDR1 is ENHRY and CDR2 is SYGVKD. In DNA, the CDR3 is TGTGCCATCAGTGAGCGAGCCCCCTCACTAGCAGACCGACGCCACGAGCAGTACTTC. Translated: CAISERAPSLADRRHEQYF.

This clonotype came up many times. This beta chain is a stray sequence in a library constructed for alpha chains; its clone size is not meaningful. CDR3: CSAAGTSGTNYEQYF. The CDR3 coding sequence is TGCAGTGCTGCAGGGACTAGCGGCACCAACTACGAGCAGTACTTC. V gene TRBV20-1 combines with J gene TRBJ2-7; 11 bases line up with TRBD2. This CDR3 contains 15 residues. Germline CDR1 DFQATT, CDR2 SNEGSKA (reference sequence). V was pared by 5 bases and J by 3 bases, with 9 bases of the junction left unmatched.

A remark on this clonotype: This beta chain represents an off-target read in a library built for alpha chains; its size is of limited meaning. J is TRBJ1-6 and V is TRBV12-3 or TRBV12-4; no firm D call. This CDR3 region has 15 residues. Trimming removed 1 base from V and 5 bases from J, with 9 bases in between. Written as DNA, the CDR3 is TGTGCCAGCAGTTTAGGAGGACGGAATAATTCACCCCTCCACTTT. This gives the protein CASSLGGRNNSPLHF.

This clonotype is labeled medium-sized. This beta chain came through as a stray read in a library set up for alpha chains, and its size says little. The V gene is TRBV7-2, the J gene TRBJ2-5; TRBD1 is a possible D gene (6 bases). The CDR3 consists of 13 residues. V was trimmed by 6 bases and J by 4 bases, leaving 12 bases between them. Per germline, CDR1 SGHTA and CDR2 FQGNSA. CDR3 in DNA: TGTGCCAGCAGACAGGGACGAGTAGAGACCCAGTACTTC. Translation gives CASRQGRVETQYF.

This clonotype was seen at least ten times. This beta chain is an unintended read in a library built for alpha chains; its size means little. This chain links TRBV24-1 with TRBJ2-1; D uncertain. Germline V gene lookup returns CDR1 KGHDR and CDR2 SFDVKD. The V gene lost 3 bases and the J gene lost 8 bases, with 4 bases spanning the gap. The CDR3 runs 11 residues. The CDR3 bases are TGTGCCACCAGTGATCGGGATGAGCAGTTCTTC. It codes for CATSDRDEQFF.

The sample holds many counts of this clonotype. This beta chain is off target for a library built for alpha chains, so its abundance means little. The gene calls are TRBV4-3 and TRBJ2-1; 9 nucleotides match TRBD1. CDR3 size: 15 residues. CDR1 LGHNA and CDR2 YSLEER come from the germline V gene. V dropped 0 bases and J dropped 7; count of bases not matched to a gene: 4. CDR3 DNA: TGCGCCAGCAGCCAAGATCGACAGGGGGTAAATGAGCAGTTCTTC. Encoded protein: CASSQDRQGVNEQFF.

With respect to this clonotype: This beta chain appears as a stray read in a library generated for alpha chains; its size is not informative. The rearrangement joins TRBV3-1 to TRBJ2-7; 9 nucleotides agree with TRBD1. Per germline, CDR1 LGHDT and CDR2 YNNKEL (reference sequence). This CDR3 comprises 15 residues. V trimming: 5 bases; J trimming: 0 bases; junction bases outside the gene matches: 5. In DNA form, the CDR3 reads TGTGCCAGCAGCTTTCCGGGACAGGGCTCCTACGAGCAGTACTTC. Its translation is CASSFPGQGSYEQYF.

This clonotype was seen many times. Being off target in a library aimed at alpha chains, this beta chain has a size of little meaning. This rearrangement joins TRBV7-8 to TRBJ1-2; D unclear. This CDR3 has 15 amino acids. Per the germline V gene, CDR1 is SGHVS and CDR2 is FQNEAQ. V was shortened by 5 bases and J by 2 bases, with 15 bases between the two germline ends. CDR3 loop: CASSHHRSRNYGYTF. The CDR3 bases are TGTGCCAGCAGCCACCACCGGTCGAGGAACTATGGCTACACCTTC.